Following are 9 T cell receptor beta chains from one sample sequenced in a study of radiation and T cells in renal cell carcinoma (dated by TCRdb to the early 2020s). The time point tag for this specimen amounts to: baseline pretreatment blood. In light of the paper, this sample's treatment or condition label describes: 15 Gy SBRT to primary tumor, nephrectomy 4 weeks later. Library creation used the immunoSEQ multiplex PCR assay. Drawn from immuneACCESS, this table holds only the in-frame rearrangements with V and J called that TCRdb kept. Clones are partly lost; checked studies trace under half to an unresolved V gene and leave the rest unexplained. The sample yields 150,000 or so clones; approximately 87% were counted once. Approximately 22% of the sample belongs to the ten largest clones. The sample was blood, taken from a patient whose treatment included radiotherapy and nephrectomy. These TCRs come from a woman in her forties or fifties with renal cell carcinoma.

The genes are TRBV10-1 and TRBJ2-1; 9 nucleotides align to TRBD1. Germline trimming cut 6 bases from V and 4 bases from J; bases unmatched to any gene: 7. The germline gives CDR1 WNHNN, CDR2 SYGVQD (reference sequence). The CDR3 totals 15 residues. CDR3 in amino acids: CASSSGTGRYNEQFF. The DNA of the CDR3 is TGCGCCAGCAGCTCTGGGACAGGGCGGTACAATGAGCAGTTCTTC.

The rearrangement links TRBV5-6 to TRBJ2-7; D is undetermined. Germline V gene lookup returns CDR1 SGHDT and CDR2 YYEEEE. Trimming removed 1 base from V and 0 bases from J, with 8 bases in between. CDR3 length: 14 residues. The CDR3 sequence is CASSLKETSYEQYF. DNA for the CDR3: TGTGCCAGCAGCTTGAAGGAGACCTCCTACGAGCAGTACTTC.

This clone was detected a few times. The chain carries TRBV7-8 and TRBJ2-7; unclear D gene. The CDR3 loop spans 12 amino acids. Germline V gene lookup returns CDR1 SGHVS and CDR2 FQNEAQ. V lost 1 base to trimming and J lost 7 bases, with 8 bases between them. The CDR3, as DNA: TGTGCCAGCAGCTTAGAGGGCGGAGAGCAGTACTTC. Amino acid sequence: CASSLEGGEQYF.

The chain has TRBV6-5 and TRBJ2-7, with D tentatively TRBD2 (6 bases). Germline CDR1 reads MNHEY; CDR2 reads SVGAGI. V was shortened by 6 bases and J by 5 bases, with 14 bases between the two germline ends. The CDR3 loop spans 13 amino acids. CDR3 residues: CASRDGSVNEQYF. The CDR3, as DNA: TGTGCCAGCAGAGACGGGAGTGTTAACGAGCAGTACTTC.

V and J are TRBV10-3 and TRBJ2-7; D not resolved. Germline V CDR1 and CDR2: ENHRY, SYGVKD. The CDR3 is 11 amino acids. The V end was cut by 4 bases, the J end by 3 bases, with 4 bases between. Written as DNA, the CDR3 is TGTGCCATCAGTGTTGGCTACGAGCAGTACTTC. Translation: CAISVGYEQYF.

V is TRBV7-9 and J is TRBJ2-1, with D unresolved. Per the germline V gene, CDR1 is SEHNR and CDR2 is FQNEAQ (reference sequence). The CDR3 is made up of 12 amino acids. CDR3 sequence reads: CVSAQSYNEQFF. The CDR3 DNA is TGTGTCTCAGCTCAATCCTACAATGAGCAGTTCTTC.

The chain uses TRBV7-9 and TRBJ1-2; no firm D call. V lost 5 bases, J lost 0 bases, and 4 bases lay in between. The germline V gene has CDR1 SEHNR and CDR2 FQNEAQ (reference sequence). The CDR3 consists of 12 residues. The CDR3 DNA follows: TGTGCCAGCAGCCCAGCTAACTATGGCTACACCTTC. Protein sequence: CASSPANYGYTF.

This clone was detected a few times. The chain has TRBV4-3 and TRBJ2-4; no definite D call. The V gene's germline CDR1 is LGHNA and CDR2 YSLEER. The CDR3 is 15 amino acids. The germline V and J ends were trimmed by 0 bases and 2 bases, with 8 bases remaining between them. CDR3 in DNA: TGCGCCAGCAGCCAAGACTCTAGTTCCAAAAACATTCAGTACTTC. Its translation: CASSQDSSSKNIQYF.

This chain connects TRBV9 to TRBJ2-5, with 7 positions matching TRBD1. The CDR3 totals 14 residues. After removal of 3 bases from V and 1 base from J, the junction contained 3 bases not matched to a gene. The germline V gene has CDR1 SGDLS and CDR2 YYNGEE. The CDR3 region is CASSGGQTQETQYF. CDR3 bases: TGTGCCAGCAGCGGGGGACAGACCCAAGAGACCCAGTACTTC.